These 32 T cell receptor beta chains were sequenced from one sample in a study of blood T cell repertoires in COVID-19 (dated by TCRdb to the early 2020s). Library prep was done by the immunoSEQ multiplex PCR assay. As stored in TCRdb, this immuneACCESS dataset retains in-frame rearrangements with V and J assigned. A fraction of the clones does not appear; measured against another copy, unresolved V genes explain less than half of the discrepancy, and the remainder lacks a known reason. The sample includes about 250,000 clones, with roughly 88% observed a single time. Under 8% of the sample lies in the top ten. The sample consisted of peripheral blood. These receptor sequences come from a woman aged 25-40 years with COVID-19, enrolled during active disease.

The gene calls are TRBV11-3 and TRBJ2-1, with 8 bases lining up with TRBD1. V was pared by 5 bases and J by 2 bases, with 8 bases of the junction left unmatched. Germline loops: CDR1 SGHNT, CDR2 YENEEA. This CDR3 is 16 amino acids long. DNA of the CDR3: TGTGCCAGCAGCATCCGGACAGGGAGGCCCTACAATGAGCAGTTCTTC. Amino acid sequence: CASSIRTGRPYNEQFF.

V and J are TRBV19 and TRBJ1-5, with 9 bases aligning to TRBD1. Germline CDR1 is LNHDA and CDR2 is SQIVND (reference sequence). V shed 3 bases, J shed 5 bases, and the junction held 5 bases outside the gene matches. CDR3 length: 15 amino acids. The CDR3 sequence: CASSIFRDRDQPQHF. The CDR3 bases are TGTGCCAGTAGTATCTTCCGGGACAGGGATCAGCCCCAGCATTTT. The full variable domain, with the rest looked up from reference TRBV19 and TRBJ1-5, is DGGITQSPKYLFRKEGQNVTLSCEQNLNHDAMYWYRQDPGQGLRLIYYSQIVNDFQKGDIAEGYSVSREKKESFPLTVTSAQKNPTAFYLCASSIFRDRDQPQHFGDGTRLSIL.

V gene TRBV4-3 combines with J gene TRBJ1-1, with D possibly matching TRBD1 (6 bases). Germline CDR1 LGHNA, CDR2 YSLEER. V lost 1 base, J lost 3 bases, and 15 bases lay in between. There are 16 residues in the CDR3. CDR3 nucleotide sequence: TGCGCCAGCAGCCAAGGCACAGGGTTCCCGGACACTGAAGCTTTCTTT. The encoded protein is CASSQGTGFPDTEAFF.

The rearrangement uses TRBV27 and TRBJ2-3; 7 nucleotides line up with TRBD1. Germline V gives CDR1 MNHEY, CDR2 SMNVEV (reference sequence). This CDR3 is built from 14 residues. V lost 5 bases, J lost 7 bases, and 9 bases stayed unmatched. Here the CDR3 reads CASSLRQGVNTQYF. CDR3 nucleotide sequence: TGTGCCAGCAGTCTCCGACAGGGAGTTAATACGCAGTATTTT.

The J gene is TRBJ1-2, the V gene TRBV29-1; D not resolved. Germline loops: CDR1 SQVTM, CDR2 ANQGSEA. V lost 7 bases and J lost 1, with 10 bases in between. CDR3 length: 12 residues. The CDR3 DNA sequence: TGCAGCGCGGGAAGCCTTAACTATGGCTACACCTTC. The encoded protein is CSAGSLNYGYTF.

J is TRBJ1-2 and V is TRBV28; 9 nucleotides agree with TRBD1. The CDR3 spans 18 residues. Trimming cost V 2 bases and J 0 bases; bases outside gene matches: 10. The germline V gene has CDR1 MDHEN and CDR2 SYDVKM. CDR3 loop: CASSLVGDRVTSNYGYTF. In DNA form, the CDR3 reads TGTGCCAGCAGTTTAGTAGGGGACAGGGTGACTTCTAACTATGGCTACACCTTC.

This clone was seen once. The chain is built from TRBV5-4 and TRBJ2-7; TRBD1 is a possible D gene (7 bases). The V end was cut by 2 bases, the J end by 4 bases, with 16 bases between. Germline V gives CDR1 SGHNT, CDR2 YYREEE (reference sequence). The CDR3 contains 15 residues. DNA for the CDR3: TGTGCCAGCAGCTTTCGGGAGACAGGGCGGTACGAGCAGTACTTC. Protein sequence: CASSFRETGRYEQYF.

The J gene is TRBJ2-3, the V gene TRBV10-1, with TRBD2 identical over 15 bases. V shed 2 bases, J shed 1 base, and the junction held 13 bases outside the gene matches. CDR1 is WNHNN, CDR2 SYGVQD, per germline (reference sequence). The CDR3 covers 21 residues. The CDR3 loop is CASSEPVGGTSGGPRTDTQYF. The CDR3 nucleotides read TGCGCCAGCAGTGAGCCCGTTGGGGGGACTAGCGGGGGGCCCCGCACAGATACGCAGTATTTT.

The chain uses TRBV28 and TRBJ2-7; weak D call: TRBD1 (6 bases). Germline CDR1 MDHEN, CDR2 SYDVKM. The CDR3 length is 15 residues. V was shortened by 2 bases and J by 3 bases, with 14 bases between the two germline ends. The CDR3 sequence is CASSLPRGPYYEQYF. The CDR3 DNA reads as TGTGCCAGCAGTTTACCCAGGGGACCCTACTACGAGCAGTACTTC.

The gene calls are TRBV2 and TRBJ2-5, with D maybe TRBD1 (5 bases). The CDR3 is 15 residues long. Germline assignment: CDR1 SNHLY and CDR2 FYNNEI. The V end lost 6 bases, the J end lost 3 bases, and 17 bases lay between the germline ends. The CDR3 sequence is CASRHDSNTKETQYF. The CDR3 nucleotides read TGTGCCAGCAGACACGACAGTAACACCAAAGAGACCCAGTACTTC.

The gene calls are TRBV6-4 and TRBJ2-1; the match to TRBD2 covers 10 bases. The CDR3 loop spans 15 amino acids. J was trimmed by 7 bases and V by 5 bases; bases with no gene match: 8. The germline CDR1 and CDR2 sequences are MRHNA and SNTAGT. In DNA, the CDR3 is TGTGCCAGCAGTACCTCTAGCGGGAGTTTTAATGAGCAGTTCTTC. Its protein product is CASSTSSGSFNEQFF.

This rearrangement joins TRBV5-1 to TRBJ2-1; D possibly corresponds to TRBD1 (5 bases). Germline lookup yields CDR1 SGHRS and CDR2 YFSETQ. The CDR3 is 15 residues long. Trimming pared 0 bases from V and 2 bases from J, leaving 9 bases between. DNA of the CDR3: TGCGCCAGCAGCTTGGTTAGGGGAACCTACAATGAGCAGTTCTTC. It translates to CASSLVRGTYNEQFF.

The chain employs TRBV11-3 and TRBJ1-1; D is uncertain. The V end lost 1 base, the J end lost 8 bases, and 8 bases lay between the germline ends. Looked up from germline, CDR1 is SGHNT and CDR2 is YENEEA. This CDR3 contains 12 residues. The CDR3 sequence: CASSLGYREAFF. The CDR3 DNA follows: TGTGCCAGCAGCTTAGGCTACAGAGAAGCTTTCTTT.

As DNA, the CDR3 is TGTGCCAGCCGTGCAAGGGGTCGGGAAAACATTCAGTACTTC. This codes for CASRARGRENIQYF. This rearrangement joins TRBV7-2 to TRBJ2-4; a weak D match, TRBD1 (5 bases). V shed 8 bases and J shed 5 bases, with 16 bases lying between them. This CDR3 region has 14 residues. Per germline, CDR1 SGHTA and CDR2 FQGNSA.

The rearrangement uses TRBV5-6 and TRBJ2-1; TRBD1 matches 8 bases. Germline V gene lookup returns CDR1 SGHDT and CDR2 YYEEEE. Losses at the gene ends were 2 bases for V and 9 bases for J; bases not matched to a gene: 7. CDR3 size: 14 residues. The CDR3 DNA is TGTGCCAGCAGCTTTCTGGACAGGGCGGGTGAGCAGTTCTTC. Translated: CASSFLDRAGEQFF.

The rearrangement joins TRBV7-8 to TRBJ1-3; 7 nucleotides match TRBD1. This CDR3 spans 17 amino acids. Germline V gene sequence: CDR1 SGHVS, CDR2 FQNEAQ. With 3 bases clipped from V and 2 bases from J, the junction kept 10 bases outside the gene matches. The CDR3 sequence: CASSFRQGPTPGNTIYF. The CDR3 DNA is TGTGCCAGCAGCTTCCGACAGGGACCTACGCCTGGAAACACCATATATTTT.

The rearrangement joins TRBV27 to TRBJ1-1; a weak D match, TRBD1 (5 bases). There are 15 residues in the CDR3. From germline, CDR1 is MNHEY and CDR2 SMNVEV (reference sequence). With 6 bases removed from V and 0 bases from J, the gap between germline ends came to 14 bases. The CDR3 bases are TGTGCCAGCAGCGACAGTGACTTAATGAACACTGAAGCTTTCTTT. Residues: CASSDSDLMNTEAFF.

This clone is a singleton in its sample. CDR3 DNA sequence: TGTGCCAGCAGCCCCTCTGCGGGCGGCACAGATACGCAGTATTTT. As protein: CASSPSAGGTDTQYF. The chain has TRBV7-8 and TRBJ2-3; tentatively, D is TRBD2 (5 bases). There are 15 residues in the CDR3. Germline V gene data show CDR1 as SGHVS and CDR2 as FQNEAQ. V was pared by 5 bases and J by 1 base, with 13 bases between.

J is TRBJ2-1 and V is TRBV7-6, with D possibly being TRBD2 (6 bases). Germline CDR1 reads SGHVS; CDR2 reads FNYEAQ. The V end was cut by 1 base, the J end by 0 bases, with 13 bases between. There are 17 residues in the CDR3. The CDR3 is CASSLEASVGSYNEQFF. The CDR3 DNA sequence: TGTGCCAGCAGCTTAGAGGCTAGCGTGGGCTCCTACAATGAGCAGTTCTTC. Drawing the rest from reference TRBV7-6 and TRBJ2-1, the complete variable domain is GAGVSQSPRYKVTKRGQDVALRCDPISGHVSLYWYRQALGQGPEFLTYFNYEAQQDKSGLPNDRFSAERPEGSISTLTIQRTEQRDSAMYRCASSLEASVGSYNEQFFGPGTRLTVL.

The CDR3 DNA is TGCGCCAGCAGCCAAGAGAGACAGGCTGCAGATACGCAGTATTTT. Its protein is CASSQERQAADTQYF. The chain joins TRBV4-3 to TRBJ2-3, with a possible D match to TRBD1 (6 bases). CDR1 and CDR2 (germline): LGHNA, YSLEER. The V end was cut by 0 bases, the J end by 4 bases, with 11 bases between. There are 15 residues in the CDR3.

Worth noting for this clone: Other DNA sequences in the same sample also yield this CDR3. The rearrangement uses TRBV28 and TRBJ1-2; 10 bases line up with TRBD1. Germline loops: CDR1 MDHEN, CDR2 SYDVKM. The CDR3 is 15 residues long. V shed 3 bases and J 4 bases; nucleotides not matched to a gene: 5. CDR3 in amino acids: CASSLAGQGSYGYTF. CDR3 coding DNA: TGTGCCAGCAGTTTGGCGGGACAGGGGAGCTATGGCTACACCTTC.

V is TRBV7-6 and J is TRBJ1-6; 11 bases line up with TRBD1. The CDR3 is made up of 15 amino acids. Germline values: CDR1 SGHVS, CDR2 FNYEAQ. After removal of 5 bases from V and 10 bases from J, the junction contained 7 bases not matched to a gene. DNA of the CDR3: TGTGCCAGCAGCCGGACAGGGGGCTGGGAATCACCCCTCCACTTT. Protein: CASSRTGGWESPLHF.

The rearrangement joins TRBV7-2 to TRBJ1-1, with a tentative D call TRBD1 (5 bases). The CDR3 totals 14 residues. CDR1 SGHTA and CDR2 FQGNSA come from the germline V gene. Trimming pared 3 bases from V and 2 bases from J, leaving 10 bases between. CDR3 loop: CASSLGGANTEAFF. The CDR3, as DNA: TGTGCCAGCAGCTTGGGTGGGGCTAACACTGAAGCTTTCTTT.

This rearrangement joins TRBV5-8 to TRBJ1-5; 7 nucleotides match TRBD1. This CDR3 has 13 residues. V lost 4 bases, J lost 6 bases, and 4 bases stayed unmatched. Germline V gene data show CDR1 as SGHTS and CDR2 as YDEGEE. The CDR3 protein is CASSLGGPQPQHF. The CDR3 DNA is TGTGCCAGCAGCCTAGGGGGCCCTCAGCCCCAGCATTTT.

This clone has only one observation. The chain joins TRBV2 to TRBJ1-6; the match to TRBD1 covers 9 bases. V shed 6 bases, J shed 7 bases, and the junction held 10 bases outside the gene matches. CDR1 SNHLY and CDR2 FYNNEI come from the germline V gene. The CDR3 length is 16 residues. For the CDR3, the DNA is TGTGCCAGCAGCACTCAACCGGGACAGGGCAATTCACCCCTCCACTTT. It specifies CASSTQPGQGNSPLHF.

This clone was seen just once. The chain recombines TRBV5-4 with TRBJ1-4, with 7 bases fitting TRBD1. With 1 base clipped from V and 7 bases from J, the junction kept 7 bases outside the gene matches. Per the germline V gene, CDR1 is SGHNT and CDR2 is YYREEE (reference sequence). The CDR3 loop spans 15 amino acids. The CDR3 bases are TGTGCCAGCAGCTTGACTCCATGGGACAGTGAAAAACTGTTTTTT. The encoded protein is CASSLTPWDSEKLFF.

The chain recombines TRBV19 with TRBJ2-5; 7 bases match TRBD2. The junction had 6 bases not matched to a gene; V was cut back by 6 bases and J by 5 bases. CDR3 length: 13 residues. Germline V lookup: CDR1 LNHDA, CDR2 SQIVND (reference sequence). The CDR3 is CASSDLRGETQYF. The CDR3 coding sequence is TGTGCCAGTAGCGATCTGCGGGGGGAGACCCAGTACTTC.

The J gene is TRBJ1-5, the V gene TRBV27; D perhaps matches TRBD1 (5 bases). The CDR3 contains 13 residues. The germline gives CDR1 MNHEY, CDR2 SMNVEV (reference sequence). V was cut by 8 bases and J by 5 bases, with 13 bases left in between. The CDR3 DNA is TGTGCCAGCCGTGCAGGGCCCTATCAGCCCCAGCATTTT. As protein: CASRAGPYQPQHF.

The genes are TRBV7-9 and TRBJ2-3; 8 bases fit TRBD2. Trimming cost V 6 bases and J 10 bases; bases outside gene matches: 21. The CDR3 spans 17 residues. Germline V gene sequence: CDR1 SEHNR, CDR2 FQNEAQ (reference sequence). CDR3 region: CASSWTAGTRTGVSQYF. The CDR3, as DNA: TGTGCCAGCAGTTGGACCGCCGGGACTAGGACTGGTGTTTCGCAGTATTTT.

The gene calls are TRBV4-3 and TRBJ1-2; no clear D gene. Germline CDR1 is LGHNA and CDR2 is YSLEER. The length of the CDR3 is 18 residues. V lost 0 bases and J lost 5, with 22 bases in between. The CDR3 loop reads CASSQEVRFRAPGYGYTF. In nucleotides, the CDR3 is TGCGCCAGCAGCCAAGAAGTCCGCTTTAGGGCCCCGGGGTATGGCTACACCTTC.

The chain carries TRBV7-2 and TRBJ2-7; TRBD2 agrees at 10 bases. Germline CDR1 reads SGHTA; CDR2 reads FQGNSA. The CDR3 covers 18 residues. With V trimmed by 5 bases and J by 2 bases, 15 bases remained unmatched. As DNA, the CDR3 is TGTGCCAGCAGCGCCCCGCGGACTAGCGGAGGGCCCCCCTACGAGCAGTACGTC. Translation gives CASSAPRTSGGPPYEQYV.

This clone was observed a single time. The rearrangement links TRBV28 to TRBJ1-1; unclear D gene. Trimming took 6 bases from V and 2 from J, leaving 16 bases between them. Germline V gene lookup returns CDR1 MDHEN and CDR2 SYDVKM. The CDR3 has 15 residues. CDR3: CASSPPRRLNTEAFF. CDR3 sequence (DNA): TGTGCCAGCAGCCCCCCCCGCAGACTTAACACTGAAGCTTTCTTT.